These 6 T cell receptor beta chains share one sample of origin, sequenced in a study of cytomegalovirus exposure and HLA in healthy donors. This PCR relied on a set of 60 Vbeta primers and 13 Jbeta primers. Libraries were prepared by immunoSEQ multiplex PCR; TCRdb keeps only in-frame clonotypes and omits some of them. The data contain under 150,000 clones, 72% of them singletons. Sequenced sample: PBMCs. These receptor sequences come from a man aged 45-60 years in good health and CMV-seropositive.

This clone was recorded a few times. The chain has TRBV11-3 and TRBJ1-6; 7 positions agree with TRBD1. There are 17 residues in the CDR3. CDR1 and CDR2 from the germline V gene are SGHNT and YENEEA. V gave up 4 bases and J gave up 0 bases; unmatched junction bases: 6. In DNA form, the CDR3 reads TGTGCCAGCAGCTCCGGACAGGCTAGCTCCTATAATTCACCCCTCCACTTT. Protein sequence: CASSSGQASSYNSPLHF.

J is TRBJ2-7 and V is TRBV7-8; 12 nucleotides line up with TRBD2. The CDR3 is 15 amino acids. J gave up 2 bases and V 3 bases, and 2 bases lay outside the gene matches. Germline V gives CDR1 SGHVS, CDR2 FQNEAQ. The CDR3, as DNA: TGTGCCAGCAGCTTCGGACTAGCGGGAACCTACGAGCAGTACTTC. Translated, it gives CASSFGLAGTYEQYF. Full variable domain (missing parts from reference TRBV7-8 and TRBJ2-7): GAGVSQSPRYKVAKRGQDVALRCDPISGHVSLFWYQQALGQGPEFLTYFQNEAQLDKSGLPSDRFFAERPEGSVSTLKIQRTQQEDSAVYLCASSFGLAGTYEQYFGPGTRLTVT.

The chain joins TRBV5-8 to TRBJ2-3; no clear D. CDR1 SGHTS and CDR2 YDEGEE come from the germline V gene. Trimming cost V 1 base and J 5 bases, with 8 bases left between them. The CDR3 loop spans 13 amino acids. The chain's CDR3 is CASSLSYRDTQYF. CDR3 DNA: TGTGCCAGCAGCTTGTCCTATAGAGATACGCAGTATTTT.

This clone was seen only a few times. V usage is TRBV13 and J usage is TRBJ1-2; a possible D gene is TRBD1 (5 bases). V was trimmed by 2 bases and J by 8 bases, leaving 21 bases between them. The CDR3 sequence is 16 residues long. Germline V CDR1 and CDR2: PRHDT, FYEKMQ (reference sequence). As DNA, the CDR3 is TGTGCCAGCAGCTTAAGCCCCCGGGGAGGGGAGGAGGGCTACACCTTC. Its protein is CASSLSPRGGEEGYTF.

The chain recombines TRBV5-6 with TRBJ1-1, with D maybe TRBD1 (6 bases). The V gene's germline CDR1 is SGHDT and CDR2 YYEEEE. Trimming pared 4 bases from V and 0 bases from J, leaving 22 bases between. CDR3 length equals 18 residues. This chain's CDR3 is CASSTPINYRAMNTEAFF. CDR3 bases: TGTGCCAGCAGCACACCTATAAACTACAGGGCCATGAACACTGAAGCTTTCTTT.

The rearrangement links TRBV5-4 to TRBJ2-5, with 8 positions matching TRBD1. CDR3 length equals 15 residues. V shed 4 bases, J shed 2 bases, and the junction held 7 bases outside the gene matches. Germline CDR1 reads SGHNT; CDR2 reads YYREEE (reference sequence). CDR3 coding DNA: TGTGCCAGCAGCCCCCAGGGGGCATGGCAAGAGACCCAGTACTTC. Its protein is CASSPQGAWQETQYF.